The present T cell receptor beta chain was sequenced within a study of T-cell reconstitution after alpha-beta-depleted transplantation in children. The table lists this clonotype with many counts. Its specificity is not known. This sample's TCRbeta library carried unique molecular identifier barcodes. One entry per CDR3 protein, called by TCRdb with MiXCR from the PCR reads. The profile shows 750,000 to 950,000 distinct CDR3 sequences, around 17% of them singletons. Germline-derived CDR1 and CDR2 are KGHSH and LQKENI. The ends were cut back, 2 bases at V and 4 bases at J, with 10 bases in the middle. CDR3 length equals 14 residues. General study findings and limits: In some patients, recipient T cells and intrathymic progenitors surviving conditioning explained high day-60 diversity. As was reported, about two months after transplant, alpha-beta T cells came from several hundred expanded graft clones.

This clonotype was sampled from a male patient under 18 who had a stem cell transplant for acute lymphoblastic leukemia, so the T cells may come from the graft donor. The chain joins TRBV18 to TRBJ2-3; D call uncertain. Sample: PBMCs, mostly from graft donor cells, taken 360 days after TCRalphabeta/CD19-depleted stem cell transplant. The CDR3 protein is CASSPITDADTQYF. The CDR3 DNA is TGTGCCAGCTCACCAATAACAGACGCAGATACGCAGTATTTT.